The clone carrying this T cell receptor (beta chain) was seen more than once but under ten times. What it binds is unknown. The ends were cut back, 3 bases at V and 13 bases at J, with 19 bases in the middle. There are 13 residues in the CDR3. The germline V gene has CDR1 ENHRY and CDR2 SYGVKD. The record originates from a study of response to subunit inactivated influenza vaccine. Study findings and constraints: There was a suggestion from the authors that each seasonal influenza vaccination recruits few new T cells.

TCRdb recomputed calls from the RT-PCR reads with MiXCR, one row per CDR3 protein. The sample lists around 580,000 distinct CDR3 sequences, about 14% occurring once. Sequencing used PBMCs from blood, obtained roughly 12 days after vaccination. This chain links TRBV10-3 with TRBJ2-7, with TRBD1 as a possible D gene (5 bases). This clonotype originated in a man aged 45 to 65 who received an inactivated influenza vaccine. CDR3 in amino acids: CAISEGDPGHRYF. In nucleotides, the CDR3 is TGTGCCATCAGTGAAGGGGATCCTGGGCATCGCTACTTC.